This T cell receptor beta chain was sequenced during a study of shared clonotypes between healthy human individuals. J gave up 6 bases and V 5 bases, and 9 bases lay outside the gene matches. Germline V gene lookup returns CDR1 SNHLY and CDR2 FYNNEI. This CDR3 is built from 15 residues. Overall study findings and caveats: Shared across four donors were approximately 5% of the naive CD4 clonotypes.

A note on this clone: What it binds is not known.

Measured with immunoSEQ multiplex PCR; TCRdb has only the in-frame clones, and not every one. This sample has over 2 million clones; around 92% occur once, and the top ten carry more than 0.35%. V is TRBV2 and J is TRBJ2-2; 7 nucleotides match TRBD2. Material for sequencing was naive CD4+ T cells from PBMCs. The subset denotes: CD45RA+ positively selected. The TCR was taken from a young man in good health. Some clones in this sample may be carry-over from other donors' samples. The CDR3 loop reads CASSLATRGAGELFF. The CDR3 coding sequence is TGTGCCAGCAGTCTAGCGACCCGGGGGGCCGGGGAGCTGTTTTTT.